A selection of T cell receptor beta chains follows, all from one sample in a study of T cell repertoires in cytomegalovirus infection. TCRdb passed the reads through MiXCR, listing each CDR3 protein once. The data show about 180,000 distinct CDR3 sequences, roughly a sixth seen once. Sequenced input: CD8+ T cells from PBMCs. The receptors derive from a human donor in good health (CMV status not recorded). Some clones in this sample may be carry-over from other donors' samples. The CDR3 runs from the conserved cysteine through the conserved F or W. The D gene is left open where the match is weak. Some rows have no size entry. The others give once, few or many, or a class for an expanded clone.

D	size	V	J	DNA	CDR3
TRBD1	few	TRBV12-3/TRBV12-4	TRBJ2-7	TGTGCCAGCAGTTTCCCGACAGGGGCAGAGCAGTACTTC	CASSFPTGAEQYF
TRBD1	few	TRBV7-8	TRBJ1-1	TGTGCCAGCAGCCAGGGGACAGGGGACTTAACTGAAGCTTTCTTT	CASSQGTGDLTEAFF
TRBD1	-	TRBV4-2	TRBJ2-1	TGTGCCAGCAGCCAAAACTCCGGGACAGGGGGAGGAGAGCAGTTCTTC	CASSQNSGTGGGEQFF
-	-	TRBV5-1	TRBJ2-1	TGCGCCAGCAGCCCTTCGGGGACGGCAGAATACAATGAGCAGTTCTTC	CASSPSGTAEYNEQFF
-	-	TRBV7-9	TRBJ1-1	TGTGCCAGCAGCCCACGAGGCAGCCCATCAACCACTGAAGCTTTCTTT	CASSPRGSPSTTEAFF
-	few	TRBV7-9	TRBJ2-7	TGTGCCAGTAGTGGCGCCTACGAGCAGTACTTC	CASSGAYEQYF
-	-	TRBV7-8	TRBJ2-7	TGTGCCAGCAGCTTAGAACAGGGCACCTACGAGCAGTACTTC	CASSLEQGTYEQYF
-	many	TRBV28	TRBJ2-1	TGTGCCAGCAGTTCCCGGACAGACACCTACAATGAGCAGTTCTTC	CASSSRTDTYNEQFF
TRBD1	few	TRBV7-9	TRBJ1-2	TGTGCCAGCAGCCGAGACAGGGATTCTAACTATGGCTACACCTTC	CASSRDRDSNYGYTF
-	many	TRBV6-1	TRBJ1-4	TGTGCCAGCAGTGAAAGCCCTCTGTACCGTGCAACTAATGAAAAACTGTTTTTT	CASSESPLYRATNEKLFF
-	few	TRBV20-1	TRBJ1-4	TGCAGTGCCAAACCGGGACGGCTAAATGAAAAACTGTTTTTT	CSAKPGRLNEKLFF
TRBD1	-	TRBV6-2/TRBV6-3	TRBJ1-2	TGTGCCAGCAGTTACGACAGGGAGGGGAACTATGGCTACACCTTC	CASSYDREGNYGYTF
-	few	TRBV29-1	TRBJ1-5	TGCAGCGTTGAAACAGGGTTGGGTCAGCCCCAGCATTTT	CSVETGLGQPQHF
-	-	TRBV27	TRBJ2-2	TGTGCCAGCTCCTCGGGACACAACACCGGGGAGCTGTTTTTT	CASSSGHNTGELFF
TRBD1	-	TRBV28	TRBJ1-2	TGTGCCAGCAGTTTCGCGGGACAGGGGATCCCCGTCTATGGCTACACCTTC	CASSFAGQGIPVYGYTF
TRBD1	few	TRBV9	TRBJ2-3	TGTGCCAGCAGCGTACCGGGACAGAGCACAGATACGCAGTATTTT	CASSVPGQSTDTQYF
-	-	TRBV7-8	TRBJ2-5	TGTGCCAGCAGCTTACAGGGGGGCATGAGAGAGACCCAGTACTTC	CASSLQGGMRETQYF
-	few	TRBV25-1	TRBJ1-4	TGTGCCAGCAGTGAATATATAGGCTTGGCTTCGAATGAAAAACTGTTTTTT	CASSEYIGLASNEKLFF
-	-	TRBV7-6	TRBJ2-2	TGTGCCAGCAGCCCCCGACAGGGACTGACCGGGGAGCTGTTTTTT	CASSPRQGLTGELFF
-	few	TRBV6-2/TRBV6-3	TRBJ2-7	TGTGCCAGCAGTTCCCAGGGTGGCTCCGCCTACGAGCAGTACTTC	CASSSQGGSAYEQYF
-	few	TRBV9	TRBJ2-1	TGTGCCAGCAGCAATCAATGGGCGTCCTACAATGAGCAGTTCTTC	CASSNQWASYNEQFF
-	-	TRBV28	TRBJ1-1	TGTGCCAGCAGTTTAGTTTGGGAGGGAATGTCAACTTTCTTT	CASSLVWEGMSTFF
-	few	TRBV6-6	TRBJ1-2	TGTGCCGTTACCGCGGCTTTCAACTATGGCTACACCTTC	CAVTAAFNYGYTF
-	-	TRBV12-3/TRBV12-4	TRBJ1-1	TGTGCCAGCAGTTCGATGCGTTGGGACACTGAAGCTTTCTTT	CASSSMRWDTEAFF
-	-	TRBV9	TRBJ2-5	TGTGCCAGCAGCCGCTTCCCTACAGGTCAAGAGACCCAGTACTTC	CASSRFPTGQETQYF
-	-	TRBV14	TRBJ2-3	TGTGCCAGCAGCCAAGAGCGAGCAGATACGCAGTATTTT	CASSQERADTQYF
-	-	TRBV11-1	TRBJ2-7	TGTGCCAGCAGCTTAGTCGGCACAGGGACCCGTTACGAGCAGTACTTC	CASSLVGTGTRYEQYF
-	-	TRBV9	TRBJ1-2	TGTGCCAGCAGCGTAGGCGTCGGGCAGTCCTATGGCTACACCTTC	CASSVGVGQSYGYTF
-	few	TRBV6-2/TRBV6-3	TRBJ1-1	TGTGCCAGCAGTTACTCTGGACAGCTTGACACTGAAGCTTTCTTT	CASSYSGQLDTEAFF
TRBD1	-	TRBV14	TRBJ2-7	TGTGCCAGCAGCCAGGGGACAGGGAGAGGCGAGCAGTACTTC	CASSQGTGRGEQYF